This T cell receptor beta chain was sequenced for a study of blood T cell repertoires in COVID-19. At the level of the study: PBMCs, B-cell-depleted T cells, or T cells provided the cDNA or gDNA that made up the material.

V lost 4 bases to trimming and J lost 8 bases, with 13 bases between them. Germline values: CDR1 SGHNT, CDR2 YYREEE (reference sequence). This CDR3 is built from 13 residues. As processed by the authors: It was from reference gene primer amplification that nucleated cell counts were estimated. Sequenced by immunoSEQ multiplex PCR; TCRdb stores in-frame clones only, minus some. V, J and clone size were drawn from that table, and D and trimming were deduced from the DNA. The sample carries about 180,000 clones, about nine tenths recorded once. The V call is TRBV5-4, the J call TRBJ2-4; D possibly corresponds to TRBD2 (5 bases). The TCR originated in a woman in her 30s with acute or convalescent COVID-19. The specimen was peripheral blood. CDR3 DNA: TGTGCCAGCAGCCCGGGATCCTCCCACATTCAGTACTTC. Translating it yields CASSPGSSHIQYF.